The 2 T cell receptor beta chains below come from one sample, sequenced in a study of vaccination and CD4 T cells after COVID-19. Their antigen targets remain unknown. Researchers used the Oncomine TCR Beta short-read assay to sequence DNA from cultured CD4+ T cells. TCRdb reprocessed the PCR reads via MiXCR and lists one record per CDR3 protein. The top ten clones hold around 13% of a sample with around 16,000 distinct CDR3 sequences, roughly 63% of them seen once. The treatment was: roughly 10-day PBMC culture with coronavirus spike peptide pools or control peptides (ViraFEST assay). Sequenced sample: CD4+ T cells from blood, cultured in vitro. The receptors originated from a human donor who had recovered from COVID-19.

The chain combines TRBV10-3 with TRBJ2-7, with D perhaps TRBD2 (7 bases). Germline V gives CDR1 ENHRY, CDR2 SYGVKD. The CDR3 sequence is 15 residues long. V was pared by 0 bases and J by 2 bases, with 11 bases between. CDR3 sequence: CAISESWGGAYEQYF. As DNA, the CDR3 is TGTGCCATCAGTGAGTCCTGGGGGGGCGCCTACGAGCAGTACTTC.

The chain combines TRBV6-5 with TRBJ1-4; D not certain. V was shortened by 0 bases and J by 5 bases, with 7 bases between the two germline ends. CDR3 length: 14 amino acids. Germline V lookup: CDR1 MNHEY, CDR2 SVGAGI. CDR3 sequence reads: CASSYSGQNEKLFF. The DNA of the CDR3 is TGTGCCAGCAGTTACTCCGGGCAGAATGAAAAACTGTTTTTT.